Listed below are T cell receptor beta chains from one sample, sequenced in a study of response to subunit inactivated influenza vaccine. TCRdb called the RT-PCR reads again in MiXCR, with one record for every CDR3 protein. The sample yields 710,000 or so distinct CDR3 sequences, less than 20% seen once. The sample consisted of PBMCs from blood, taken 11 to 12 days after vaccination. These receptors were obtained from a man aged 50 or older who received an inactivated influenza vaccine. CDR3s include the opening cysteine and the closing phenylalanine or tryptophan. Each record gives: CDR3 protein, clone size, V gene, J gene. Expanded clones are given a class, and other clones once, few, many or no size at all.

CDR3 protein: CASSPDGHTQYF
clone size: .
V gene: TRBV18
J gene: TRBJ2-3

CDR3 protein: CASSLAPEGDSQYF
clone size: .
V gene: TRBV7-2
J gene: TRBJ2-5

CDR3 protein: CSASIRGNSNQPQHF
clone size: .
V gene: TRBV20-1
J gene: TRBJ1-5

CDR3 protein: CASSPQAGGVETQYF
clone size: .
V gene: TRBV9
J gene: TRBJ2-5

CDR3 protein: CASSLARGRGEKLFF
clone size: .
V gene: TRBV12-3/TRBV12-4
J gene: TRBJ1-4

CDR3 protein: CASSLGAYNQPQHF
clone size: few
V gene: TRBV28
J gene: TRBJ1-5

CDR3 protein: CASSRGQGFNNEQFF
clone size: .
V gene: TRBV5-6
J gene: TRBJ2-1

CDR3 protein: CASSQDDLGVAIYF
clone size: .
V gene: TRBV4-3
J gene: TRBJ1-3

CDR3 protein: CASSWTVNTGELFF
clone size: many
V gene: TRBV9
J gene: TRBJ2-2

CDR3 protein: CASSQGSQARGKGYTF
clone size: .
V gene: TRBV3-1
J gene: TRBJ1-2

CDR3 protein: CASSLVDQGTYNEQFF
clone size: .
V gene: TRBV7-6
J gene: TRBJ2-1

CDR3 protein: CASSQGPTSSYEQYF
clone size: .
V gene: TRBV4-1
J gene: TRBJ2-7

CDR3 protein: CASSLLGLTNTEAFF
clone size: few
V gene: TRBV7-2
J gene: TRBJ1-1

CDR3 protein: CASSVVRADTQYF
clone size: .
V gene: TRBV9
J gene: TRBJ2-3

CDR3 protein: CASSGAGEGEQYF
clone size: once
V gene: TRBV9
J gene: TRBJ2-7

CDR3 protein: CASSLARNEKLFF
clone size: few
V gene: TRBV5-1
J gene: TRBJ1-4

CDR3 protein: CSAIQDRDVWSYNEQFF
clone size: few
V gene: TRBV20-1
J gene: TRBJ2-1

CDR3 protein: CASSLIGGSTDTQYF
clone size: .
V gene: TRBV5-5
J gene: TRBJ2-3

CDR3 protein: CASSVVSSSYNEQFF
clone size: few
V gene: TRBV9
J gene: TRBJ2-1

CDR3 protein: CASRDPGTRGELFF
clone size: few
V gene: TRBV6-1
J gene: TRBJ2-2

CDR3 protein: CATSRGGQAAYNEQFF
clone size: .
V gene: TRBV15
J gene: TRBJ2-1

CDR3 protein: CASSLKGDQETQYF
clone size: few
V gene: TRBV10-3
J gene: TRBJ2-5

CDR3 protein: CATRGTETSTDTQYF
clone size: .
V gene: TRBV24-1
J gene: TRBJ2-3

CDR3 protein: CASSFTGFNTGELFF
clone size: few
V gene: TRBV7-2
J gene: TRBJ2-2

CDR3 protein: CASSTQGVVYEQYF
clone size: few
V gene: TRBV7-9
J gene: TRBJ2-7

CDR3 protein: CASSPPVTSYEQYF
clone size: .
V gene: TRBV18
J gene: TRBJ2-7

CDR3 protein: CAISDGTRSYEQYF
clone size: few
V gene: TRBV10-3
J gene: TRBJ2-7

CDR3 protein: CAISATGDGYTF
clone size: .
V gene: TRBV10-3
J gene: TRBJ1-2

CDR3 protein: CASSPLAGGATDTQYF
clone size: few
V gene: TRBV7-2
J gene: TRBJ2-3

CDR3 protein: CASSNRTSGGLRGTQYF
clone size: .
V gene: TRBV6-1
J gene: TRBJ2-5

CDR3 protein: CSVDLTGGYTDTQYF
clone size: .
V gene: TRBV29-1
J gene: TRBJ2-3

CDR3 protein: CASNVGQLHYEQYF
clone size: .
V gene: TRBV6-2/TRBV6-3
J gene: TRBJ2-7

CDR3 protein: CASSSQGFSEFF
clone size: few
V gene: TRBV11-2
J gene: TRBJ2-1

CDR3 protein: CASSYSPVVIDF
clone size: few
V gene: TRBV6-2/TRBV6-3
J gene: TRBJ2-7

CDR3 protein: CASSLLSGTDNNSPLHF
clone size: few
V gene: TRBV6-1
J gene: TRBJ1-6

CDR3 protein: CSARDAGSRAGELFF
clone size: .
V gene: TRBV20-1
J gene: TRBJ2-2

CDR3 protein: CASSRSKGQIAKNIQYF
clone size: .
V gene: TRBV21-1
J gene: TRBJ2-4

CDR3 protein: CAWSPQETQYF
clone size: .
V gene: TRBV30
J gene: TRBJ2-5

CDR3 protein: CATSRDRTVYNEQFF
clone size: .
V gene: TRBV15
J gene: TRBJ2-1

CDR3 protein: CASSESGFGTGELFF
clone size: few
V gene: TRBV10-2
J gene: TRBJ2-2

CDR3 protein: CASRKDTNTGELFF
clone size: few
V gene: TRBV7-2
J gene: TRBJ2-2